Listed below are T cell receptor beta chains from one sample, sequenced in a study of cytomegalovirus exposure and HLA in healthy donors. Profiled with immunoSEQ multiplex PCR; TCRdb holds only in-frame clones, not every one. The sample gives approximately 130,000 clones, roughly 79% of which show up once; around 3.2% is in the top ten. The sequencing input was PBMCs. All receptors derive from a man younger than 45 in good health and CMV-seronegative. CDR3s include the opening cysteine and the closing phenylalanine or tryptophan. A D gene is named only where the DNA matches it firmly. Only some rows state a clone size, as once, few, many or a class for expanded clones.

>NA|NA|TRBJ1-5|TRBV6-5
TGTGCCAGCAGGGACACTAGCAATCAGCCCCAGCATTTT
CASRDTSNQPQHF
>NA|NA|TRBJ1-2|TRBV6-1
TGTGCCAGCACCGTAGGAGCTTATGGCTACACCTTC
CASTVGAYGYTF
>NA|NA|TRBJ1-1|TRBV29-1
TGCAGCCACTCAGGGGCTCTGAACACTGAAGCTTTCTTT
CSHSGALNTEAFF
>TRBD1|NA|TRBJ2-5|TRBV9
TGTGCCAGCAGCCCTAGACAGGGGGAGGCAGAGACCCAGTACTTC
CASSPRQGEAETQYF
>NA|NA|TRBJ2-3|TRBV10-3
TGTGCCATACGGACAAGCAGCACAGATACGCAGTATTTT
CAIRTSSTDTQYF
>NA|NA|TRBJ1-2|TRBV28
TGTGCCAGCAGTTTAGAGGGTTCTAGCTATGGCTACACCTTC
CASSLEGSSYGYTF
>NA|NA|TRBJ2-3|TRBV7-9
TGTGCCAGCAGCTATTTAGCAGATACGCAGTATTTT
CASSYLADTQYF
>TRBD2|NA|TRBJ2-7|TRBV27
TGTGCCAGCAGCTCTAGCGGGCCAACCTACGAGCAGTACTTC
CASSSSGPTYEQYF
>TRBD2|NA|TRBJ2-5|TRBV30
TGTGCCTGGACCACGGGACTAGCGGGAGTAGAGACCCAGTACTTC
CAWTTGLAGVETQYF
>NA|NA|TRBJ2-7|TRBV7-2
TGTGCCAGCAGCGTCCGGGGGGCGAACGACGAGCAGTACTTC
CASSVRGANDEQYF
>TRBD2|NA|TRBJ2-3|TRBV5-4
TGTGCCAGCAGCTTAGGACTAGTGAGGGGCACAGATACGCAGTATTTT
CASSLGLVRGTDTQYF
>NA|once|TRBJ2-7|TRBV5-1
TGCGCCAGCACCGCGGACTCGCCCTACGAGCAGTACTTC
CASTADSPYEQYF
>TRBD1|once|TRBJ2-5|TRBV7-9
TGTGCCAGCAGCCCATGGGACAACAGGGGTGGAGAGACCCAGTACTTC
CASSPWDNRGGETQYF
>NA|few|TRBJ2-7|TRBV28
TGTGCCAGCAGCTCTAGTTCCTACGAGCAGTACTTC
CASSSSSYEQYF
>NA|NA|TRBJ1-1|TRBV27
TGTGCCAGCAGTTCACCCCAAGATGCCGGGACTAAGCGTTCTGAAGCTTTCTTT
CASSSPQDAGTKRSEAFF
>TRBD1|once|TRBJ2-2|TRBV28
TGTGCCAGCAGCATTAACAGGGGGCATTCCGGGGAGCTGTTTTTT
CASSINRGHSGELFF
>NA|NA|TRBJ2-1|TRBV9
TGTGCCAGCAGCGCGGCTGGAGGCAAAGAGCAGTTCTTC
CASSAAGGKEQFF
>NA|NA|TRBJ2-6|TRBV6-4
TGTGCCAGCAGTGTATGGCAGGCTGGTGGGGCCAACGTCCTGACTTTC
CASSVWQAGGANVLTF
>NA|NA|TRBJ2-7|TRBV10-3
TGTGCCATCAGTGAGTCTGGGGGCAATGGGTACGAGCAGTACTTC
CAISESGGNGYEQYF
>NA|few|TRBJ1-5|TRBV28
TGTGCCGCCGTTATCGGGGGGCGCGGGAGCAATCAGCCCCAGCATTTT
CAAVIGGRGSNQPQHF
>TRBD1|NA|TRBJ1-2|TRBV12-5
TGTGCTAGTGGTACCCGACAGGGGACATATGGCTACACCTTC
CASGTRQGTYGYTF
>NA|once|TRBJ2-7|TRBV5-5
TGTGCCAGCAGCTTGGGCAGCCTCCCCGGGAGCGCTGACTACGAGCAGTACTTC
CASSLGSLPGSADYEQYF
>TRBD2|NA|TRBJ2-3|TRBV7-8
TGTGCCAGCAGCTTAGAGCTAGCGGGGAATACAGATACGCAGTATTTT
CASSLELAGNTDTQYF
>NA|NA|TRBJ2-7|TRBV27
TGTGCCAGCAGTTGGGGGCTCTCCTACGAGCAGTACTTC
CASSWGLSYEQYF
>TRBD2|NA|TRBJ2-5|TRBV7-3
TGTGCCAGCAGCTTATCGGGGGGAAGACAAGAGACCCAGTACTTC
CASSLSGGRQETQYF
>NA|NA|TRBJ1-2|TRBV28
TGTGCCAGCAGTTTTTCAGGGTACGGCTACACCTTC
CASSFSGYGYTF
>NA|NA|TRBJ2-7|TRBV2
TGTGCCAGCAGTGACTGGGGGCAAGACTACGAGCAGTACTTC
CASSDWGQDYEQYF
>NA|NA|TRBJ2-1|TRBV6-5
TGTGCCAGCGGATCAGAGCGGGAAAGGGGGGATGAGCAGTTCTTC
CASGSERERGDEQFF